One and the same sample provided the 21 T cell receptor beta chains below, sequenced in a study of T cell clonality in common variable immunodeficiency. Broader study findings: Reportedly, TCR beta sequences from common variable immunodeficiency showed fewer deletions and N-nucleotide insertions.

These receptors' antigens are unknown. Method: immunoSEQ multiplex PCR; TCRdb's copy keeps in-frame clones and lacks some. The data show more than 35,000 clones, with none appearing a single time. The sequencing input was peripheral blood mononuclear cells. The receptors were sampled from a human donor with common variable immunodeficiency.

This clone was seen more than once but under ten times. The read ends 3 residues before the CDR3 terminus; that terminus is restored from the germline J gene. The chain carries TRBV7-6 and TRBJ2-2; 9 bases line up with TRBD1. There are 15 residues in the CDR3. Trimming took 5 bases from V and 6 from J; bases not matched to a gene: 7. Germline CDR1 is SGHVS and CDR2 is FNYEAQ. The covered CDR3 bases are TGTGCCAGCAGCATCCAAGGACAGGGGCCCGGGGAG. This gives the protein CASSIQGQGPGE. The entire CDR3 protein reads CASSIQGQGPGELFF.

In its sample, this clone was seen many times. The sequenced fragment ends 3 residues before the CDR3 boundary, so the rest is inferred from the germline J gene. The rearrangement uses TRBV19 and TRBJ1-2; a weak D match, TRBD1 (6 bases). The CDR3 has 10 residues. From germline, CDR1 is LNHDA and CDR2 SQIVND (reference sequence). V lost 10 bases to trimming and J lost 5 bases, with 8 bases between them. The CDR3 DNA, read in part, is TGTGCCACCGGGACATATGGC. Protein product: CATGTYG. The whole CDR3 protein is CATGTYGYTF.

This clone was seen at least ten times. The read gets to within 3 residues of the CDR3 end, and the germline J gene fills in the rest. The chain joins TRBV7-2 to TRBJ1-6; D may be TRBD1 (5 bases). The CDR3 is 15 residues long. Deletions cut 0 bases from V and 7 bases from J, with 10 bases between. Looked up from germline, CDR1 is SGHTA and CDR2 is FQGNSA. CDR3 DNA (partial): TGTGCCAGCAGCTTAGCGATGGGGGGGAATTCACCC. As protein: CASSLAMGGNSP. In full, the CDR3 reads CASSLAMGGNSPLHF.

Ten or more counts support this clone. The DNA ends 3 residues before the CDR3 does, and the rest of the CDR3 is filled in from the germline J gene. The chain combines TRBV6-2 or TRBV6-3 with TRBJ1-1; TRBD1 is a possible D gene (5 bases). Looked up from germline, CDR1 is MNHEY and CDR2 is SVGEGT. The CDR3 is made up of 13 amino acids. Trimming took 4 bases from V and 4 from J, leaving 10 bases between them. The CDR3 sequence: CASSWGGGTEAFF. CDR3 DNA, as far as it was read: TGTGCCAGCAGTTGGGGGGGAGGCACTGAA.

This clone has a count of ten or more. The CDR3 end is not reached by the read, which stops 3 residues before it; the germline J gene fills it in. The rearrangement joins TRBV2 to TRBJ1-5; TRBD1 aligns across 7 bases. The trim removed 6 bases at V and 2 bases at J, leaving 7 bases unmatched. Germline-derived CDR1 and CDR2 are SNHLY and FYNNEI. The CDR3 extends over 15 amino acids. CDR3 bases read: TGTGCCAGCAGATCGGACAGGATGGGCAATCAGCCC. This gives the protein CASRSDRMGNQP. The full CDR3 reads CASRSDRMGNQPQHF.

This clone was observed a handful of times. The read stops 3 residues short of the end of the CDR3; the missing end is completed from the germline J gene. The V and J genes are TRBV19 and TRBJ2-2; TRBD2 aligns across 15 bases. Germline V gene lookup returns CDR1 LNHDA and CDR2 SQIVND (reference sequence). The CDR3 has 18 residues. Trimming cost V 5 bases and J 5 bases; bases outside gene matches: 9. The covered CDR3 bases are TGTGCCAGTAGTCCCCCGGGACTAGCGGGAGGAGTTACCGGGGAG. This encodes CASSPPGLAGGVTGE. The complete CDR3 reads CASSPPGLAGGVTGELFF. The entire variable domain, with the rest obtained from reference TRBV19 and TRBJ2-2, is as follows: DGGITQSPKYLFRKEGQNVTLSCEQNLNHDAMYWYRQDPGQGLRLIYYSQIVNDFQKGDIAEGYSVSREKKESFPLTVTSAQKNPTAFYLCASSPPGLAGGVTGELFFGEGSRLTVL.

CDR3 region: CASSLAGGPGRKTEAFF. CDR3 DNA, as far as it was read: TGTGCCAGCAGCTTAGCTGGGGGCCCGGGGAGGAAGACTGAA. The chain links TRBV7-6 to TRBJ1-1, with a tentative D call TRBD1 (6 bases). Read data end 3 residues before the CDR3 end; the end is taken from the germline J gene. From germline, CDR1 is SGHVS and CDR2 FNYEAQ. CDR3 length: 17 amino acids. Trimming pared 0 bases from V and 5 bases from J, leaving 19 bases between.

The table lists this clone with a few counts. CDR3 bases read: TGCGCCAGCAGCCCGGGACAGAACAATCAGCCC. It specifies CASSPGQNNQP. The whole CDR3 region reads CASSPGQNNQPQHF. The chain couples TRBV5-1 to TRBJ1-5; TRBD1 agrees at 7 bases. Read coverage stops 3 residues before the CDR3 terminus; the germline J gene supplies the remainder. Germline CDR1 reads SGHRS; CDR2 reads YFSETQ. CDR3 length: 14 residues. J gave up 3 bases and V 4 bases, and 4 bases lay outside the gene matches.

This clone has at least ten counts. The read stops 3 residues short of the end of the CDR3; the missing end is completed from the germline J gene. The rearrangement links TRBV4-1 to TRBJ1-4; D perhaps matches TRBD1 (6 bases). Germline CDR1 reads MGHRA; CDR2 reads YSYEKL. Trimming cost V 4 bases and J 7 bases, with 22 bases left between them. The CDR3 extends over 17 amino acids. CDR3 protein: CASSPPWGQGQIEKLFF. Partial CDR3 DNA: TGCGCCAGCAGCCCACCCTGGGGGCAGGGGCAGATTGAAAAA.

With regard to this clone: The sequence runs out 3 residues before the end of the CDR3; the remainder is reconstructed from the germline J gene. V gene TRBV5-1 combines with J gene TRBJ2-5; no clear D gene. V was pared by 2 bases and J by 4 bases, with 9 bases between. The CDR3 covers 13 residues. The germline V gene encodes CDR1 SGHRS and CDR2 YFSETQ. CDR3 loop: CASSFGSLETQYF. The DNA read from the CDR3 is TGCGCCAGCAGCTTCGGGTCTCTAGAGACC.

The CDR3 reads CASSLAGTSTDTQYF. The sequenced part of the CDR3 DNA is TGCGCCAGCAGCTTGGCAGGGACTAGCACAGATACG. The rearrangement joins TRBV5-1 to TRBJ2-3; D may be TRBD2 (6 bases). The missing CDR3 end, 3 residues past where the read stops, is filled in from the germline J gene. There are 15 residues in the CDR3. V shed 0 bases and J shed 0 bases, with 8 bases lying between them. Germline V gene data show CDR1 as SGHRS and CDR2 as YFSETQ.

A remark on this clone: The read stops 3 residues short of the end of the CDR3; the missing end is completed from the germline J gene. The chain has TRBV30 and TRBJ1-1, with 7 bases matching TRBD1. J gave up 0 bases and V 2 bases, and 9 bases lay outside the gene matches. This CDR3 comprises 16 residues. Germline CDR1 and CDR2: GTSNPN and SVGIG (reference sequence). This CDR3 is CAWSPKPGQLNTEAFF. The covered CDR3 bases are TGTGCCTGGAGTCCGAAACCGGGACAGCTGAACACTGAA.

This clone was counted between two and nine times. The read falls 3 residues short of the CDR3 end, and the missing part is taken from the germline J gene. The V call is TRBV7-3, the J call TRBJ2-1, with 14 bases fitting TRBD2. V lost 1 base, J lost 3 bases, and 8 bases stayed unmatched. The CDR3 runs to 19 residues. Germline V gene data show CDR1 as SGHTA and CDR2 as FQGTGA. The CDR3 DNA, read in part, is TGTGCCAGCAGCTTAATGACCGGACTAGCGGGGGGTATCTACAATGAG. Translation gives CASSLMTGLAGGIYNE. The whole CDR3 is CASSLMTGLAGGIYNEQFF.

This clone has a count of ten or more. The CDR3 end lies 3 residues beyond the end of the read and is filled in from the germline J gene. The chain has TRBV5-1 and TRBJ1-4; the D is unclear. There are 15 residues in the CDR3. The ends were cut back, 3 bases at V and 0 bases at J, with 9 bases in the middle. Germline CDR1 SGHRS, CDR2 YFSETQ. CDR3 DNA, as far as it was read: TGCGCCAGCAGCTCTGAGGGTGCAACTAATGAAAAA. This gives the protein CASSSEGATNEK. The entire CDR3 reads CASSSEGATNEKLFF. Based on the CDR3 plus reference TRBV5-1 and TRBJ1-4, the full variable domain is KAGVTQTPRYLIKTRGQQVTLSCSPISGHRSVSWYQQTPGQGLQFLFEYFSETQRNKGNFPGRFSGRQFSNSRSEMNVSTLELGDSALYLCASSSEGATNEKLFFGSGTQLSVL.

This clone was observed at least ten times. Read sequence stops 3 residues before the CDR3 end, and the germline J gene provides the missing end. This sample also contains other DNA sequences that code for the same CDR3. The rearrangement links TRBV19 to TRBJ1-2; TRBD1 aligns across 7 bases. Trimming took 5 bases from V and 0 from J; bases not matched to a gene: 6. CDR1 is LNHDA and CDR2 is SQIVND in the germline V gene (reference sequence). CDR3 length equals 15 residues. Here the CDR3 reads CASSVGQASNYGYTF. The sequenced part of the CDR3 DNA is TGTGCCAGTAGTGTCGGACAGGCCTCTAACTATGGC. The complete variable domain, with remaining parts taken from reference TRBV19 and TRBJ1-2, reads DGGITQSPKYLFRKEGQNVTLSCEQNLNHDAMYWYRQDPGQGLRLIYYSQIVNDFQKGDIAEGYSVSREKKESFPLTVTSAQKNPTAFYLCASSVGQASNYGYTFGSGTRLTVV.

Concerning this clone itself: The sequenced fragment ends 3 residues before the CDR3 boundary, so the rest is inferred from the germline J gene. The J gene is TRBJ1-1, the V gene TRBV18; 10 bases are a match to TRBD1. In germline, CDR1 is KGHSH, CDR2 LQKENI. V lost 6 bases and J lost 7; bases outside the gene matches: 2. The CDR3 spans 12 residues. CDR3 amino acids: CASSRDRGEAFF. The covered CDR3 bases are TGTGCCAGCTCTCGGGACAGGGGTGAA.

At least ten counts were recorded for this clone. The observed sequence ends 3 residues before the CDR3 terminus, with the missing tail filled in from the germline J gene. The chain combines TRBV7-2 with TRBJ2-7, with 7 bases that match TRBD2. There are 14 residues in the CDR3. J gave up 6 bases and V 1 base, and 6 bases lay outside the gene matches. CDR1 SGHTA and CDR2 FQGNSA come from the germline V gene. CDR3 DNA, as far as it was read: TGTGCCAGCAGCTTAGAGGGAGGCGGGGGCGAG. Its translation: CASSLEGGGGE. The whole CDR3 region reads CASSLEGGGGEQYF. Full variable domain (rest looked up from reference TRBV7-2 and TRBJ2-7): GAGVSQSPSNKVTEKGKDVELRCDPISGHTALYWYRQSLGQGLEFLIYFQGNSAPDKSGLPSDRFSAERTGGSVSTLTIQRTQQEDSAVYLCASSLEGGGGEQYFGPGTRLTVT.

Notes on this clone: The read ends 3 residues shy of where the CDR3 ends; the end is completed using the germline J gene. The chain recombines TRBV7-9 with TRBJ2-5, with 7 bases identical to TRBD2. The CDR3 totals 15 residues. In germline, CDR1 is SEHNR, CDR2 FQNEAQ (reference sequence). After removal of 5 bases from V and 5 bases from J, the junction contained 11 bases not matched to a gene. The CDR3 DNA, read in part, is TGTGCCAGCAGCCCCGGACTAGGGCCCACCGAGACC. This translates into CASSPGLGPTET. The whole CDR3 protein reads CASSPGLGPTETQYF.

In its sample, this clone was seen a few times. The sequence runs out 3 residues before the end of the CDR3; the remainder is reconstructed from the germline J gene. The V gene is TRBV7-9, the J gene TRBJ2-7; D possibly corresponds to TRBD2 (5 bases). Trimming took off 6 bases at V and 2 bases at J, with 11 bases between the two ends. The CDR3 spans 13 residues. Germline V gene sequence: CDR1 SEHNR, CDR2 FQNEAQ (reference sequence). The CDR3 DNA, read in part, is TGTGCCAGCAGTTCAGGAGGTCCCTACGAG. Translation: CASSSGGPYE. In full, the CDR3 reads CASSSGGPYEQYF. Variable domain in full (rest from reference TRBV7-9 and TRBJ2-7): DTGVSQNPRHKITKRGQNVTFRCDPISEHNRLYWYRQTLGQGPEFLTYFQNEAQLEKSRLLSDRFSAERPKGSFSTLEIQRTEQGDSAMYLCASSSGGPYEQYFGPGTRLTVT.

This clone was picked up a small number of times. Read coverage stops 3 residues before the CDR3 terminus; the germline J gene supplies the remainder. J is TRBJ2-1 and V is TRBV19, with 7 bases identical to TRBD2. CDR1 is LNHDA and CDR2 is SQIVND in the germline V gene (reference sequence). The CDR3 has 14 amino acids. With 5 bases clipped from V and 6 bases from J, the junction kept 7 bases outside the gene matches. The CDR3 loop is CASSLRTGGNEQFF. CDR3 bases read: TGTGCCAGTAGTCTCCGCACGGGGGGCAATGAG.

Ten or more counts support this clone. The CDR3 end falls 3 residues outside the read, so it is completed with the germline J gene. This chain connects TRBV29-1 to TRBJ1-1, with D possibly TRBD1 on 6 matching bases. The CDR3 sequence is 12 residues long. The ends were cut back, 7 bases at V and 0 bases at J, with 9 bases in the middle. In germline, CDR1 is SQVTM, CDR2 ANQGSEA. The covered CDR3 bases are TGCAGCGCCAGGACAGTGAACACTGAA. This gives the protein CSARTVNTE. The entire CDR3 is CSARTVNTEAFF.